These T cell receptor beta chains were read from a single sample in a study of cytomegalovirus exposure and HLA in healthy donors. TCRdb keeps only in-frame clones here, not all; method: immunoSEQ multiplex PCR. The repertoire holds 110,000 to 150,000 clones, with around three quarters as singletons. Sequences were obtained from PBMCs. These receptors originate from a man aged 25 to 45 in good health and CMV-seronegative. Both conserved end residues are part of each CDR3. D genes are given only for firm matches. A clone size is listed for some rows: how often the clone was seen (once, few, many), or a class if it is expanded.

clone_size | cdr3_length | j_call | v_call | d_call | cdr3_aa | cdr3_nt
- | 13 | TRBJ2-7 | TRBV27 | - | CASSLGGSYEQYF | TGTGCCAGCAGTTTAGGAGGCTCCTACGAGCAGTACTTC
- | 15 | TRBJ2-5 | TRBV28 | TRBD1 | CASSSPGTVQETQYF | TGTGCCAGCAGTTCCCCCGGGACAGTACAAGAGACCCAGTACTTC
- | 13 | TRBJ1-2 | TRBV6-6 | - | CAITRGRVTGYPF | TGTGCCATCACGAGAGGGAGGGTTACCGGCTACCCCTTC
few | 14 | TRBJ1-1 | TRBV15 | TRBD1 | CATSRTGASTEAFF | TGTGCCACCAGCAGGACAGGGGCTTCCACTGAAGCTTTCTTT
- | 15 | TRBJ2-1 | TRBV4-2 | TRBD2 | CASGQDTQTSAKQFF | TGTGCCAGCGGCCAAGATACTCAGACTAGCGCTAAGCAGTTCTTC
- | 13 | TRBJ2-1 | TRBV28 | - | CASTNRVYNEQFF | TGTGCCAGCACCAACCGGGTCTACAATGAGCAGTTCTTC
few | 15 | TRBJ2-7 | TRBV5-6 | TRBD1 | CASSSGQGIAYEQYF | TGTGCCAGCAGCTCGGGACAGGGGATCGCCTACGAGCAGTACTTC
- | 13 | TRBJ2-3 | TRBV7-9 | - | CASSLAGLDTQYF | TGTGCCAGCAGCTTAGCGGGCTTAGATACGCAGTATTTT
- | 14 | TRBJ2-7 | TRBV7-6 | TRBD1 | CASSRGGQGDEQYF | TGTGCCAGCAGCCGTGGTGGACAGGGGGACGAGCAGTACTTC
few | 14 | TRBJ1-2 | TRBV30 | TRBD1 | CAWDRGSVSYGYTF | TGTGCCTGGGACAGGGGCAGTGTATCATATGGCTACACCTTC
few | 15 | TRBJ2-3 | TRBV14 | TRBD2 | CASLPPSGEGDTQYF | TGTGCCAGCCTTCCGCCTAGCGGAGAGGGAGATACGCAGTATTTT
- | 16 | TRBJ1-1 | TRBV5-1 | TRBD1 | CASSSQTGSIKTEAFF | TGCGCCAGCAGCTCCCAGACAGGGTCGATAAAAACTGAAGCTTTCTTT
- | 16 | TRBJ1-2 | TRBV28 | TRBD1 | CASSKLSQGAAYGYTF | TGTGCCAGCAGTAAACTTAGTCAGGGGGCGGCCTATGGCTACACCTTC
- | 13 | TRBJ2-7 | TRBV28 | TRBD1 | CASRTTGAYEQYF | TGTGCCAGCAGAACTACAGGGGCCTACGAGCAGTACTTC
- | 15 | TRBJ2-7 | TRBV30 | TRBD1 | CAWSPIGTVSYEQYF | TGTGCCTGGAGCCCAATAGGGACAGTCTCCTACGAGCAGTACTTC
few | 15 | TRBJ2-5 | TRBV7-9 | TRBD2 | CASSLGGLAEETQYF | TGTGCCAGCAGCTTAGGGGGACTAGCGGAAGAGACCCAGTACTTC
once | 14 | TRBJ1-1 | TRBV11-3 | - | CASSLQGSGTEAFF | TGTGCCAGCAGCTTACAGGGGAGTGGGACTGAAGCTTTCTTT
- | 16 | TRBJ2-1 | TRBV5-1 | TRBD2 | CASSSQASGGALEQFF | TGCGCCAGCAGCTCGCAAGCTAGCGGGGGGGCCCTTGAGCAGTTCTTC
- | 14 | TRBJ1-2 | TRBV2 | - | CASTPPGGFYGYTF | TGTGCCAGCACCCCACCAGGTGGTTTCTATGGCTACACCTTC
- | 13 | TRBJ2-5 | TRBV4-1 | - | CASSPESSETQYF | TGCGCCAGCAGCCCTGAAAGCTCCGAGACCCAGTACTTC
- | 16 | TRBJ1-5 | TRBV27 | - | CASSLSGQNSNQPQHF | TGTGCCAGCAGTTTATCGGGGCAGAATAGCAATCAGCCCCAGCATTTT
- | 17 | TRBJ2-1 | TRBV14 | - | CASSQDRRGKSYNEQFF | TGTGCCAGCAGCCAAGATCGGAGAGGGAAGTCGTATAATGAGCAGTTCTTC
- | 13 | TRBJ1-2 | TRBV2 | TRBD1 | CASSDGDRSGYTF | TGTGCCAGCAGTGACGGGGACAGGTCCGGCTACACCTTC
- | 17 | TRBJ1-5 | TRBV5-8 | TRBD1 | CASSGGPGQGRNQPQHF | TGTGCCAGCAGCGGAGGCCCAGGACAGGGCCGCAATCAGCCCCAGCATTTT
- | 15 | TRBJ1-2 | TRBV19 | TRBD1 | CASSTDRAPIYGYTF | TGTGCCAGTTCAACCGACAGGGCCCCCATCTATGGCTACACCTTC
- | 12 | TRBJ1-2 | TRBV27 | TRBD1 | CASSRQGRGYTF | TGTGCCAGCAGCCGACAGGGACGTGGCTACACCTTC
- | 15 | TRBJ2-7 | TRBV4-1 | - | CASSQEGQGWYEQYF | TGCGCCAGCAGCCAAGAAGGGCAGGGGTGGTACGAGCAGTACTTC
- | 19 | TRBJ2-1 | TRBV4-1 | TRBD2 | CASSQELAGGWSSYNEQFF | TGCGCCAGCAGCCAAGAACTAGCGGGGGGCTGGAGCTCCTACAATGAGCAGTTCTTC
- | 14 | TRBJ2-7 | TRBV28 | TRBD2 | CASTLAGGTYEQYF | TGTGCCAGCACCCTAGCGGGAGGTACCTACGAGCAGTACTTC
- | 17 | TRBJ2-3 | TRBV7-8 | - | CASSPDITGYSGDTQYF | TGTGCCAGCAGCCCAGATATTACAGGGTATTCCGGAGATACGCAGTATTTT
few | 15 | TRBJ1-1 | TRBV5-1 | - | CASSMDPTESTEAFF | TGCGCCAGCAGCATGGATCCGACAGAGTCAACTGAAGCTTTCTTT
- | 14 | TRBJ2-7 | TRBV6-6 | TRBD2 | CASRDSGPPYEQYF | TGTGCCAGCAGGGATAGCGGGCCCCCCTACGAGCAGTACTTC
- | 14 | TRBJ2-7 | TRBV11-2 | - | CASSLGTGSFEQYF | TGTGCCAGCAGCTTAGGAACAGGATCGTTCGAGCAGTACTTC
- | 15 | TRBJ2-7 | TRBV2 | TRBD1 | CASSEAGQGSYEQYF | TGTGCCAGCAGTGAAGCGGGACAGGGATCCTACGAGCAGTACTTC
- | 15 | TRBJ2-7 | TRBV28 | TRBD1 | CASSPPGTEEYEQYF | TGTGCCAGCAGCCCTCCCGGGACAGAGGAATACGAGCAGTACTTC
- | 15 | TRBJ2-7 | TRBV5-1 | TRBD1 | CASSLVGTGGNEQYF | TGCGCCAGCAGCTTGGTCGGGACAGGGGGCAACGAGCAGTACTTC
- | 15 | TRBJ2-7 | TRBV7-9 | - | CASSSTQRPAYEQYF | TGTGCCAGCAGCTCTACACAGAGACCCGCCTACGAGCAGTACTTC
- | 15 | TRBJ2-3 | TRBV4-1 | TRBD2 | CASSFSGGAADTQYF | TGCGCCAGCAGCTTCAGCGGGGGGGCCGCAGATACGCAGTATTTT
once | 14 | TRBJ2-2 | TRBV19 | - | CASSVEAWAGELFF | TGTGCCAGTAGTGTAGAGGCGTGGGCTGGGGAGCTGTTTTTT
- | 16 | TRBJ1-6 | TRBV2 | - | CASSTRRQENNSPLHF | TGTGCCAGCAGTACTAGGAGGCAGGAAAATAATTCACCCCTCCACTTT
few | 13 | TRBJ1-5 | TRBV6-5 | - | CASSQEEHQPQHF | TGTGCCAGCTCCCAGGAGGAGCATCAGCCCCAGCATTTT
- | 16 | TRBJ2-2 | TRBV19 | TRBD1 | CASNPGQGLNTGELFF | TGTGCCAGTAATCCCGGACAGGGACTGAACACCGGGGAGCTGTTTTTT
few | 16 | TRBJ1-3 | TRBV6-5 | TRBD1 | CASSYRTGLSGNTIYF | TGTGCCAGCAGTTACCGGACAGGGTTATCCGGAAACACCATATATTTT
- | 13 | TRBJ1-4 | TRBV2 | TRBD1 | CASKGQGLEKLFF | TGTGCCAGCAAGGGACAGGGGCTTGAAAAACTGTTTTTT
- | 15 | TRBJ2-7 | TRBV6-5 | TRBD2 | CASSYQLAGNYEQYF | TGTGCCAGCAGTTACCAACTAGCGGGGAACTACGAGCAGTACTTC
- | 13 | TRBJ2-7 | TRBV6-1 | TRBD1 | CAINLGQNYEQYF | TGTGCCATCAACCTGGGACAGAACTACGAGCAGTACTTC
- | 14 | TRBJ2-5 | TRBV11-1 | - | CASSSGHLKETQYF | TGTGCCAGCAGCTCGGGACACCTAAAAGAGACCCAGTACTTC
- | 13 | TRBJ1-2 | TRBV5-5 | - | CASSLPSNYGYTF | TGTGCCAGCAGCTTGCCGAGTAACTATGGCTACACCTTC